These T cell receptor beta chains were read from a single sample in a study of T cell responses to AZD1222 COVID-19 vaccine. The table came from immunoSEQ multiplex PCR; TCRdb's copy has only in-frame clones and leaves some out. The sample records about 160,000 clones, 85% to 95% being singletons. The input for sequencing was peripheral blood, taken on day 0 of AZD1222 vaccination. The source is an adult in good health. The CDR3 runs from the conserved cysteine through the conserved F or W. A D gene is named only where the DNA matches it firmly. Where a row states a size, it is once, few, many or the class of an expanded clone; other rows omit it.

v_call	d_call	j_call	clone_size	cdr3_nt	cdr3_aa
TRBV28	TRBD2	TRBJ2-2	.	TGTGCCAGCAGTTTATTCGGGACTAGATACACCGGGGAGCTGTTTTTT	CASSLFGTRYTGELFF
TRBV4-1	.	TRBJ1-3	.	TGCGCCAGCAGCACCGACACAGGGAAATTTGGAAACACCATATATTTT	CASSTDTGKFGNTIYF
TRBV6-5	TRBD1	TRBJ1-1	.	TGTGCCAGCAGAGACAGGGGCATCACTGAAGCTTTCTTT	CASRDRGITEAFF
TRBV6-5	.	TRBJ1-6	.	TGTGCCAGCAGTTGGACCGGAAATTCACCCCTCCACTTT	CASSWTGNSPLHF
TRBV7-2	.	TRBJ1-1	few	TGTGCCAGCAGCCAAGGGGGGACTGAAGCTTTCTTT	CASSQGGTEAFF
TRBV19	.	TRBJ1-4	.	TGTGCCAGTAGTATCGTCGGTTCAGGGACTAATGAAAAACTGTTTTTT	CASSIVGSGTNEKLFF
TRBV7-8	.	TRBJ2-3	.	TGTGCCAGCAGCTTTCTTTCAAGTGGTCCAGATACGCAGTATTTT	CASSFLSSGPDTQYF
TRBV5-1	.	TRBJ1-6	.	TGCGCCAGCAGCTTGGCAGGGAGTAGTTCACCCCTCCACTTT	CASSLAGSSSPLHF
TRBV5-1	TRBD2	TRBJ2-7	.	TGCGCCAGCAGCTTGGCCCTAGCGGGGACTTACGAGCAGTACTTC	CASSLALAGTYEQYF
TRBV6-5	.	TRBJ1-2	.	TGTGCCAGCACGGGACTCATATTGGGGTACACCTTC	CASTGLILGYTF
TRBV2	.	TRBJ2-2	.	TGTGCCAGCAGTGCAGGGTCAAACACCGGGGAGCTGTTTTTT	CASSAGSNTGELFF
TRBV5-1	TRBD2	TRBJ2-3	.	TGCGCCAGCAGCTCGACTAGCGGCACAGATACGCAGTATTTT	CASSSTSGTDTQYF
TRBV6-1	.	TRBJ1-2	.	TGTGCCAGCAGTGAACTGTCAATATATGGCTACACCTTC	CASSELSIYGYTF
TRBV18	TRBD2	TRBJ2-3	.	TGTGCCAGCTCACCTGCCTCCGCGGGGGGCAGCGGTACGCAGTATTTT	CASSPASAGGSGTQYF
TRBV10-1	.	TRBJ2-3	.	TGCGCCAGCAGTGAGAGGAGGGAAGGTTGGGGCACAGATACGCAGTATTTT	CASSERREGWGTDTQYF
TRBV28	.	TRBJ1-2	.	TGTGCCAGCAGAAGGGTGCCTTATGGCTACACCTTC	CASRRVPYGYTF
TRBV27	.	TRBJ2-1	once	TGTGCCAGCAGTCTCTACAATGAGCAGTTCTTC	CASSLYNEQFF
TRBV4-2	TRBD1	TRBJ1-6	.	TGTGCCAGCAGCCAAGATTTCACAGGGGGCGCGTCGAATTCACCCCTCCACTTT	CASSQDFTGGASNSPLHF
TRBV11-2	TRBD1	TRBJ1-1	.	TGTGCCAGCAGCGACTCCAGGACAGGGAACACTGAAGCTTTCTTT	CASSDSRTGNTEAFF
TRBV19	.	TRBJ1-5	.	TGTGCCAGTAGTATAGGTTCAGGGAATGAGCAGCCCCAGCATTTT	CASSIGSGNEQPQHF
TRBV6-5	.	TRBJ1-5	once	TGTGCCAGCGCTGCGGGGGGCAGCAATCAGCCCCAGCATTTT	CASAAGGSNQPQHF
TRBV27	.	TRBJ2-5	.	TGTGCCAGCAGCCTGGCCGATCAAGAGACCCAGTACTTC	CASSLADQETQYF
TRBV28	.	TRBJ1-2	once	TGTGCCAGCAGTTTCGGGGGTAACTATGGCTACACCTTC	CASSFGGNYGYTF
TRBV10-2	TRBD2	TRBJ2-1	.	TGCGCCAGCAGCCAACTAGCGGGGGCTTACAATGAGCAGTTCTTC	CASSQLAGAYNEQFF
TRBV5-1	TRBD1	TRBJ1-2	.	TGCGCCAGCAGCTGGGGACAGGGTGAGGGCTACACCTTC	CASSWGQGEGYTF
TRBV6-6	TRBD1	TRBJ2-7	.	TGTGCCACCCGGACAGGGCCCCCTTACGAGCAGTACTTC	CATRTGPPYEQYF
TRBV15	TRBD2	TRBJ2-7	.	TGTGCCACCAGCTTTCTAGCGGGGGGAACCTACGAGCAGTACTTC	CATSFLAGGTYEQYF
TRBV9	.	TRBJ2-5	.	TGTGCCAGCAGCGTAGTGGGTCGGGTCGAAGAGACCCAGTACTTC	CASSVVGRVEETQYF
TRBV11-2	TRBD1	TRBJ1-2	.	TGTGCCAGCAGTCGGGACAGGGGTGAAGGCTACACCTTC	CASSRDRGEGYTF
TRBV27	.	TRBJ2-2	.	TGTGCCAGCAGTCGTGGAGGGGAGCTGTTTTTT	CASSRGGELFF
TRBV2	.	TRBJ1-6	.	TGTGCCAGCAGTCTAAACTATAATTCACCCCTCCACTTT	CASSLNYNSPLHF
TRBV27	TRBD2	TRBJ2-1	.	TGTGCCAGCTCGAGCGGGGTGACCTACAATGAGCAGTTCTTC	CASSSGVTYNEQFF
TRBV28	TRBD1	TRBJ1-2	.	TGTGCCAGCAGTTTCCTGGACAGGGCTTATGGCTACACCTTC	CASSFLDRAYGYTF
TRBV7-3	TRBD1	TRBJ2-3	.	TGTGCCAGCAGCTTAAACCCTGGACAGGGATCGACAGATACGCAGTATTTT	CASSLNPGQGSTDTQYF
TRBV30	.	TRBJ2-7	.	TGTGCCTGGAGTGTACAACAGAGGGGGGAGCAGTACTTC	CAWSVQQRGEQYF
TRBV10-3	.	TRBJ1-4	.	TGTGCCATCAGTGAGGGTGGACGGCGGGGTAATGAAAAACTGTTTTTT	CAISEGGRRGNEKLFF
TRBV2	.	TRBJ1-1	.	TGTGCCAGCACGGTGAACACTGAAGCTTTCTTT	CASTVNTEAFF
TRBV4-1	TRBD2	TRBJ2-7	.	TGCGCCAGCAGCCCCGAACGGGGGGGCGTTTACGAGCAGTACTTC	CASSPERGGVYEQYF
TRBV10-3	.	TRBJ1-5	.	TGTGCCACAACAACAGGAATAAGCAATCAGCCCCAGCATTTT	CATTTGISNQPQHF
TRBV2	.	TRBJ1-1	.	TGTGCCAGCAGTGATACCCGGGGGCGCGACACTGAAGCTTTCTTT	CASSDTRGRDTEAFF
TRBV12-5	.	TRBJ1-1	.	TGTGCTAGTGGTTTTTTACTCACGAACAGGAACACTGAAGCTTTCTTT	CASGFLLTNRNTEAFF
TRBV7-9	.	TRBJ1-1	.	TGTGCCAGCAGCTTAGCCTCGTGGTCGGCAACTGAAGCTTTCTTT	CASSLASWSATEAFF
TRBV18	TRBD1	TRBJ1-1	.	TGTGCCAGCTCAATAGGACAGGCTAACACTGAAGCTTTCTTT	CASSIGQANTEAFF
TRBV11-3	.	TRBJ2-1	.	TGTGCCAGCAGCTTACTAGCCGCCTACAATGAGCAGTTCTTC	CASSLLAAYNEQFF
TRBV7-8	.	TRBJ1-6	once	TGTGCCAGCAGCCCTCGTACAGGAAAGAAAAATTCACCCCTCCACTTT	CASSPRTGKKNSPLHF
TRBV11-3	TRBD2	TRBJ2-7	.	TGTGCCAGCAGCTTAGTCCTAGCGGGGCGGAACGAGCAGTACTTC	CASSLVLAGRNEQYF
TRBV28	.	TRBJ2-2	.	TGTGCCAGCAGTTTATACGGGAGGAACACCGGGGAGCTGTTTTTT	CASSLYGRNTGELFF
TRBV5-8	.	TRBJ1-2	few	TGTGCCAGCAGCTCGAAAGGGGGACGGGTCTATGGCTACACCTTC	CASSSKGGRVYGYTF